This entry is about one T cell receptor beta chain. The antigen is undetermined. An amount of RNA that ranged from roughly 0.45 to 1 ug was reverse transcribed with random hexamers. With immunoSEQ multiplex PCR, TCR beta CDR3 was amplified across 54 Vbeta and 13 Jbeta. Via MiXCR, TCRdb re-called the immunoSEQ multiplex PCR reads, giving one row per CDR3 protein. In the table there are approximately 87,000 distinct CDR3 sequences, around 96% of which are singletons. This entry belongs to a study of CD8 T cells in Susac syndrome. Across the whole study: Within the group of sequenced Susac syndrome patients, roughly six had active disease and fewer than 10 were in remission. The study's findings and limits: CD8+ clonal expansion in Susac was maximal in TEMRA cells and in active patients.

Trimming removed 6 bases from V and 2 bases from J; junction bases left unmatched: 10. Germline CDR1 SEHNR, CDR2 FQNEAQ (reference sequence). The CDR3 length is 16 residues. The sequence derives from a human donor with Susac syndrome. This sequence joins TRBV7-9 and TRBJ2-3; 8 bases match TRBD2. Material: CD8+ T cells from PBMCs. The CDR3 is CASSSSAGGITDTQYF. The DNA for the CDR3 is TGTGCCAGCAGTTCCTCGGCGGGGGGAATCACAGATACGCAGTATTTT.